This T cell receptor beta chain was recorded in a study of cytomegalovirus exposure and HLA in healthy donors. Here immunoSEQ multiplex PCR was the method, and the copy in TCRdb shows in-frame clones only, minus some. The data show 140,000 to 150,000 clones, with over 80% seen just once and roughly 4.5% held by the top ten. CDR1 and CDR2 (germline): MNHNS, SASEGT. The length of the CDR3 is 16 residues. J was trimmed by 5 bases and V by 2 bases; bases with no gene match: 12. A word on this clone: Its matching antigen is unknown.

Study-wide findings and caveats: Diagnosis of cytomegalovirus status made by the classifier reportedly showed high specificity and sensitivity.

The V and J genes are TRBV6-1 and TRBJ2-7; 7 bases match TRBD1. This TCR was sampled from a man younger than 35 in good health and CMV-seropositive. Sequenced material: PBMCs. CDR3 DNA sequence: TGTGCCAGCAGTGAATTATGGGCAGGGGGTAATGACGAGCAGTACTTC. Translating gives CASSELWAGGNDEQYF.